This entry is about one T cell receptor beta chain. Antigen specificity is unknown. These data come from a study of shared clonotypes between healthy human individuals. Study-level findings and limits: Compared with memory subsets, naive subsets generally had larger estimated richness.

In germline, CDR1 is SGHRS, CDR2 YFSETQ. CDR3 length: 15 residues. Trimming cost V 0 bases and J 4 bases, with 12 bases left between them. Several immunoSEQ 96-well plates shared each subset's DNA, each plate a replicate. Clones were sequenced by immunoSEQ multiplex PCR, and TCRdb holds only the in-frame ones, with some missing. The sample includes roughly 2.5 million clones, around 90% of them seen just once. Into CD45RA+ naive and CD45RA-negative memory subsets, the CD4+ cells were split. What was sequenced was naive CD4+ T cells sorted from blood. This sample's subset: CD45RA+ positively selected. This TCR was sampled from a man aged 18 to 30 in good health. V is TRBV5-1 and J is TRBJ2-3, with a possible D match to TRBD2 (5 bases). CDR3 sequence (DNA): TGCGCCAGCAGCTTGGCCGTCGGGGTCTCAGATACGCAGTATTTT. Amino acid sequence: CASSLAVGVSDTQYF.